This T cell receptor (beta chain) originates from a study of T-cell reconstitution after alpha-beta-depleted transplantation in children. Study outcomes and limitations: Several patients had high TCRbeta diversity at day 60; it came from surviving recipient T cells and thymic progenitors. There were reportedly several hundred expanded graft clones from which alpha-beta T cells came about two months after transplant. The authors attributed T-cell counts and diversity one year after transplant mostly to newly produced T cells.

Germline V gene data show CDR1 as KGHSH and CDR2 as LQKENI. This CDR3 contains 15 residues. TCRbeta library preparation incorporated unique molecular identifiers. MiXCR, run by TCRdb on the PCR reads, gives a single entry per CDR3 protein. The sample records some 550,000 distinct CDR3 sequences, about 21% being singletons. This clonotype was recorded many times. Its specificity is unknown. Germline is not matched at one junction end, which may reflect a read error. This clonotype originated in a boy younger than two who had a stem cell transplant for acute myeloid leukemia, so the T cells may come from the graft donor. The gene calls are TRBV18 and TRBJ2-2; a possible D gene is TRBD2 (6 bases). The sequencing used PBMCs, mostly from graft donor cells, collected 360 days after TCRalphabeta/CD19-depleted stem cell transplant. The CDR3 protein is CASSPRESRTGELFF. CDR3 nucleotide sequence: TGTGCCAGCTCTCCACGGGAGTCCCGCACCGGGGAGCTGTTTTTT.